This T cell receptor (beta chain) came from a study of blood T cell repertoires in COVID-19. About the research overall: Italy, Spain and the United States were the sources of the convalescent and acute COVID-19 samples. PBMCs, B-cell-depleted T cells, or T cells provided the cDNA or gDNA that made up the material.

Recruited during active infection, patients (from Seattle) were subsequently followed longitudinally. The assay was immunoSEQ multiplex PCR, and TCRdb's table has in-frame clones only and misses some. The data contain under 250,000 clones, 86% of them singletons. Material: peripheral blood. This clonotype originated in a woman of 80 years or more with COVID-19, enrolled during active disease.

CDR3 sequence reads: CATTGDYGYTF. In nucleotides, the CDR3 is TGTGCCACTACAGGGGACTATGGCTACACCTTC. The chain links TRBV10-3 to TRBJ1-2; 7 bases fit TRBD1. Germline V gene sequence: CDR1 ENHRY, CDR2 SYGVKD. The CDR3 sequence is 11 residues long. Germline trimming cut 10 bases from V and 3 bases from J; bases unmatched to any gene: 2.